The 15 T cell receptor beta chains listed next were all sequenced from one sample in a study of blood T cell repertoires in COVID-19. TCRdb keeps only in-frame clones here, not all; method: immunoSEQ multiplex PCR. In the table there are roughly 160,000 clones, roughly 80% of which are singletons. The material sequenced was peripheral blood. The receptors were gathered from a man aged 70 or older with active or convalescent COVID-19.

This CDR3 reads CASSPPEGAGTGELFF. The CDR3 DNA reads TGTGCCAGCAGCCCCCCGGAGGGGGCGGGGACCGGGGAGCTGTTTTTT. The rearrangement uses TRBV7-9 and TRBJ2-2; D may be TRBD1 (7 bases). The length of the CDR3 is 16 residues. Germline-derived CDR1 and CDR2 are SEHNR and FQNEAQ (reference sequence). V lost 5 bases and J lost 5, with 18 bases in between. The full variable domain, completed using reference TRBV7-9 and TRBJ2-2, is DTGVSQNPRHKITKRGQNVTFRCDPISEHNRLYWYRQTLGQGPEFLTYFQNEAQLEKSRLLSDRFSAERPKGSFSTLEIQRTEQGDSAMYLCASSPPEGAGTGELFFGEGSRLTVL.

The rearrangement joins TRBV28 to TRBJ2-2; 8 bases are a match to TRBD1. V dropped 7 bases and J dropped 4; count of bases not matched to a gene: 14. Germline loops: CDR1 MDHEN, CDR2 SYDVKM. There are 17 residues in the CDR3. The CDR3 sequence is CASTWGQGARVTGELFF. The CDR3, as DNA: TGTGCCAGCACCTGGGGGCAGGGGGCGCGGGTCACCGGGGAGCTGTTTTTT. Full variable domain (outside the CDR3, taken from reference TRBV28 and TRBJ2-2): DVKVTQSSRYLVKRTGEKVFLECVQDMDHENMFWYRQDPGLGLRLIYFSYDVKMKEKGDIPEGYSVSREKKERFSLILESASTNQTSMYLCASTWGQGARVTGELFFGEGSRLTVL.

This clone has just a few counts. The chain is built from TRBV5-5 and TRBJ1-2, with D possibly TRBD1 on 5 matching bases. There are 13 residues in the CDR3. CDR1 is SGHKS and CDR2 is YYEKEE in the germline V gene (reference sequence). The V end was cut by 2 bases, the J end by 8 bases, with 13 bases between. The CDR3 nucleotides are TGTGCCAGCAGCTTTCTGACAGCCGGAGGCTACACCTTC. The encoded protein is CASSFLTAGGYTF.

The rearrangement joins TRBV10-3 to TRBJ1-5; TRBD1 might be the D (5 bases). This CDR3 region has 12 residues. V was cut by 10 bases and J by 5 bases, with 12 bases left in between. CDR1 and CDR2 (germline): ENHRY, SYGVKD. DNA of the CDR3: TGTGCCAGTAGGGGATCTGATCAGCCCCAGCATTTT. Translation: CASRGSDQPQHF.

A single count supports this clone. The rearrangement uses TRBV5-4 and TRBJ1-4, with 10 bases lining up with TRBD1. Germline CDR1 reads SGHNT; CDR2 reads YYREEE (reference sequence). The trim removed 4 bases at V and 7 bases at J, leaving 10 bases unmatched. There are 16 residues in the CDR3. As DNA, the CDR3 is TGTGCCAGCAGCCAGAAGACAGGGGGCATTACTGAAAAACTGTTTTTT. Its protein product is CASSQKTGGITEKLFF.

CDR3 in amino acids: CASRNKPHKETQYF. Here the CDR3 DNA reads TGTGCCAGCAGGAATAAACCTCACAAAGAGACCCAGTACTTC. V usage is TRBV27 and J usage is TRBJ2-5; D is unresolved. The CDR3 extends over 14 amino acids. Germline CDR1 reads MNHEY; CDR2 reads SMNVEV (reference sequence). Trimming removed 6 bases from V and 3 bases from J, with 14 bases in between.

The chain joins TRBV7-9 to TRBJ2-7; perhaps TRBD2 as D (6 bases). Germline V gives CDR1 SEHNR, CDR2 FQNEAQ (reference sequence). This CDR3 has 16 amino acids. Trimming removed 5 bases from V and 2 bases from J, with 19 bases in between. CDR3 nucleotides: TGTGCCAGCAGCCTTGACCGCCGGGACTTGACCTACGAGCAGTACTTC. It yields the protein CASSLDRRDLTYEQYF.

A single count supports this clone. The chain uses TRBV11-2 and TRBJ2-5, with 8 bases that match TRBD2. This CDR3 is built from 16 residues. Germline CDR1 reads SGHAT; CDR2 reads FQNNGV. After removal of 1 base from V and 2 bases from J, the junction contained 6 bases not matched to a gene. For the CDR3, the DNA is TGTGCCAGCAGCTTAGGATCGGGAGGGCTACAAGAGACCCAGTACTTC. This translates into CASSLGSGGLQETQYF.

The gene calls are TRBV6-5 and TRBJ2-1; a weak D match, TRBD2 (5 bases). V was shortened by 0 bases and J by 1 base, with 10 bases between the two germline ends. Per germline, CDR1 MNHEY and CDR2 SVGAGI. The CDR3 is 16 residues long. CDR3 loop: CASSYSLGMSYNEQFF. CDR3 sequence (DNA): TGTGCCAGCAGTTACTCGCTCGGGATGTCCTACAATGAGCAGTTCTTC.

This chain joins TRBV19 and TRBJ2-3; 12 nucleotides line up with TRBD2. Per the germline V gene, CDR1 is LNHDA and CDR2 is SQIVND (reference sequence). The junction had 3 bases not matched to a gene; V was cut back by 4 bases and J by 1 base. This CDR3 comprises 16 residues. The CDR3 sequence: CASSKRLAGGTDTQYF. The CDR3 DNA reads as TGTGCCAGTAGTAAGCGACTAGCGGGAGGCACAGATACGCAGTATTTT.

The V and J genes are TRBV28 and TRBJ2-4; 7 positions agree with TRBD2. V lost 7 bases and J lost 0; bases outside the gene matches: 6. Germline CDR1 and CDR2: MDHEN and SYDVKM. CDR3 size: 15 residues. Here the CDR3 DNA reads TGTGCCAGCAACCCCGCGGGGGTAGCCAAAAACATTCAGTACTTC. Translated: CASNPAGVAKNIQYF.

CDR3 nucleotides: TGTGCCAGCAGCCAATGGGAAGGGGGCACTGAAGCTTTCTTT. It codes for CASSQWEGGTEAFF. The chain is built from TRBV3-1 (or the pseudogene TRBV3-2) and TRBJ1-1; D is perhaps TRBD1 (6 bases). CDR3 length: 14 residues. Trimming took 2 bases from V and 4 from J, leaving 11 bases between them. Germline CDR1 LGHDT, CDR2 YNNKEL (reference sequence).

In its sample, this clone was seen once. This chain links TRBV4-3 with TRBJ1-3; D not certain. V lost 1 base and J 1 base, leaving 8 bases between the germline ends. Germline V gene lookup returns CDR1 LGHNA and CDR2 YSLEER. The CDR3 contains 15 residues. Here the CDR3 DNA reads TGCGCCAGCAGCCAAGGATACAAGTCTGGAAACACCATATATTTT. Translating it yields CASSQGYKSGNTIYF.

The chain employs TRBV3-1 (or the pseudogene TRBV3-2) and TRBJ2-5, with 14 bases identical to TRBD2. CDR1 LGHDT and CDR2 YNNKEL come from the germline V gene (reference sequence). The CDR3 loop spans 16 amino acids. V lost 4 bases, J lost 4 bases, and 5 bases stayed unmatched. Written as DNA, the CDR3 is TGTGCCAGCAGCCCCGGGACTAGCGGGAGATCAGAGACCCAGTACTTC. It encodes CASSPGTSGRSETQYF.

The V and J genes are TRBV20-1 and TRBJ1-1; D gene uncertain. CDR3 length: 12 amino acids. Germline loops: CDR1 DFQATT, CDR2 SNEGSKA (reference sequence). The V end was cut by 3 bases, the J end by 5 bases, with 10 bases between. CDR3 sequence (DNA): TGCAGTGCTAGTTTGGTGAGAACTGAAGCTTTCTTT. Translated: CSASLVRTEAFF.